This T cell receptor beta chain derives from a study of tumor and adjacent non-tumor tissue in lung cancer. Study context: Aged roughly 31 to 85 years, patients included under 13 men and several women with stage I to III disease.

Note on this clonotype: Germline and junction disagree at one end, which may indicate a read error.

Per germline, CDR1 DFQATT and CDR2 SNEGSKA (reference sequence). The CDR3 length is 17 residues. The template was RNA from unsorted bulk tissue. A modified ARM-PCR protocol with three rounds of nested PCR amplified TCRbeta. TCRdb fed the multiplex PCR reads into MiXCR, producing one record per CDR3 protein. The sample includes 100,000 to 150,000 distinct CDR3 sequences, 66% of them seen just once. This TCR derives from a man aged 25 to 40 with non-small cell lung cancer. The specimen sequenced was lung tumor tissue. The rearrangement joins TRBV20-1 to TRBJ1-6, with D possibly matching TRBD1 (5 bases). For the CDR3, the DNA is TGCAGAGCTAGGGGAATACAGGCCAGCTCCTATAATTCACTCCTCCACTTT. It yields the protein CRARGIQASSYNSLLHF.